This T cell receptor (beta chain) was found in a study of CD8+ T cells in alopecia areata. Looking at the study overall: Patients remained on tofacitinib for 6 to 18 months and then went 6 months without it. Whole-study results and caveats: In blood and scalp, many expanded lesional clones persisted during tofacitinib. Normal skin contains resident alphabeta T cells, and these are also sequenced in scalp samples.

Worth noting for this clone: The antigen is undetermined.

The V and J ends lost 5 bases and 5 bases, in that order; junction bases with no gene match: 6. Looked up from germline, CDR1 is SQVTM and CDR2 is ANQGSEA. This CDR3 is built from 14 residues. The sequencing template was cDNA reverse transcribed from extracted RNA. Generated by immunoSEQ multiplex PCR, the TCRdb table keeps only in-frame clones and is missing some. The sample holds roughly 70,000 clones, 29% seen once. Regarding treatment: oral pan-JAK inhibitor, 5-10 mg twice daily. This clonotype was sampled from a human donor with alopecia areata. The V and J genes are TRBV29-1 and TRBJ2-7, with 13 positions matching TRBD2. The specimen was CD8+ T cells sorted from blood, collected at week 4, from a patient treated with tofacitinib. CDR3 DNA sequence: TGCAGCGTTTCCGGACTAGCGGGAGTCCACGAGCAGTACTTC. Translation: CSVSGLAGVHEQYF.